Following are 5 T cell receptor beta chains from one sample sequenced in a study of cytomegalovirus exposure and HLA in healthy donors. PCR used 60 Vbeta primers and 13 Jbeta primers. Here immunoSEQ multiplex PCR was the method, and the copy in TCRdb shows in-frame clones only, minus some. This sample carries 150,000 to 170,000 clones, 75% to 85% of them seen once, and the ten largest clones take around 7.2%. Sequencing was done on a sample of PBMCs. The receptor set was obtained from a young man in good health and CMV-seropositive.

The J gene is TRBJ1-5, the V gene TRBV29-1, with 7 bases aligning to TRBD1. CDR3 length: 13 amino acids. The V segment lost 4 bases and the J segment 7 bases; nucleotides outside the gene matches: 7. Germline V gives CDR1 SQVTM, CDR2 ANQGSEA. The CDR3 sequence is CSVADRVGQPQHF. The CDR3 nucleotides read TGCAGCGTTGCTGACAGGGTCGGACAGCCCCAGCATTTT.

The rearrangement joins TRBV7-9 to TRBJ2-2; weak D call: TRBD1 (6 bases). Trimming took 7 bases from V and 1 from J, leaving 13 bases between them. The germline CDR1 and CDR2 sequences are SEHNR and FQNEAQ (reference sequence). The CDR3 extends over 15 amino acids. In DNA form, the CDR3 reads TGTGCCAGCACCCCCGAGGGGGTGAACACCGGGGAGCTGTTTTTT. Translated, it gives CASTPEGVNTGELFF.

The chain joins TRBV7-8 to TRBJ1-3, with D possibly being TRBD1 (5 bases). Germline-derived CDR1 and CDR2 are SGHVS and FQNEAQ. Trimming pared 5 bases from V and 0 bases from J, leaving 20 bases between. The CDR3 consists of 18 residues. The CDR3: CASSPGRQLRHSGNTIYF. Here the CDR3 DNA reads TGTGCCAGCAGCCCCGGTCGACAGCTACGGCACTCTGGAAACACCATATATTTT.

The V gene is TRBV6-4, the J gene TRBJ1-4; D is perhaps TRBD1 (5 bases). Germline V gene sequence: CDR1 MRHNA, CDR2 SNTAGT. V was cut by 3 bases and J by 10 bases, with 18 bases left in between. This CDR3 contains 15 residues. The CDR3 region is CASSEWGQGQGKLFF. The CDR3 DNA is TGTGCCAGCAGTGAGTGGGGTCAGGGCCAAGGAAAACTGTTTTTT.

This sequence joins TRBV19 and TRBJ2-7; 7 bases map to TRBD1. V was clipped by 5 bases and J by 2 bases; unmatched bases: 12. The CDR3 runs to 16 residues. In germline, CDR1 is LNHDA, CDR2 SQIVND (reference sequence). CDR3 in amino acids: CASSPMTGWITYEQYF. In nucleotides, the CDR3 is TGTGCCAGTAGTCCAATGACAGGGTGGATCACCTACGAGCAGTACTTC.